This note documents a single T cell receptor beta chain sequence. Its specificity is not known. The sample is drawn from a study of cytomegalovirus exposure and HLA in healthy donors. Study observations and caveats: CMV serostatus was the sole immune exposure data available. Productive status was seen about 90% or about 30% of the time for most TCR beta V segments in an earlier analysis.

Participants comprised healthy donors of bone marrow. Trimming took off 4 bases at V and 2 bases at J, with 8 bases between the two ends. The CDR3 consists of 13 residues. CDR1 is SGHDT, CDR2 YYEEEE, per germline. PCR employed 60 Vbeta and 13 Jbeta primers. TCRdb's table, derived via immunoSEQ multiplex PCR, lists solely in-frame clones and lacks some. The sample's table shows about 78,000 clones. V usage is TRBV5-6 and J usage is TRBJ2-3; a possible D gene is TRBD1 (6 bases). This clonotype was sampled from a female donor in good health and CMV-seropositive. Sequenced sample: PBMCs. CDR3 protein: CASSRDNTDTQYF. The CDR3 nucleotides are TGTGCCAGCAGCCGGGACAACACAGATACGCAGTATTTT.